This T cell receptor beta chain emerged from a study of human T cells and chemical hapten exposure. There are a few counts of this clonotype. Germline-derived CDR1 and CDR2 are DFQATT and SNEGSKA (reference sequence). Trimming left V 3 bases short and J 1 base short, with 13 bases between. The CDR3 extends over 15 amino acids. The time point was: pre-sensitization, week 0. As to treatment: therapeutic diphenylcyclopropenone sensitization with weekly scalp DPC. Original methodology: Counts of TCRs in each sample centred on a median of roughly 89,000 and extended from roughly 23,000 to 700,000. TCRdb passed the RACE reads through MiXCR, listing each CDR3 protein once. The V and J calls here are based on TCRdb, not the publication. Of about 80,000 distinct CDR3 sequences in the sample, about 15% are singletons; the top ten hold about 4.9%.

The receptor was derived from a woman in her forties or fifties with alopecia areata. Some clones in this sample may be carry-over from other donors' samples. The chain recombines TRBV20-1 with TRBJ1-5; D perhaps matches TRBD1 (5 bases). The sequencing here drew on whole blood, taken in connection with sensitization to the hapten diphenylcyclopropenone (DPC). The CDR3 protein is CSASRQGGSNQPQHF. The CDR3 nucleotides read TGCAGTGCTAGTCGGCAGGGTGGGAGCAATCAGCCCCAGCATTTT.